There are many counts of the clone carrying this T cell receptor beta chain. Its antigen is not known. The data derive from a study of T-cell memory formation after mild COVID-19. Study details: Largely donor-specific TCR clusters were found.

Findings and caveats of the study: What remained unconfirmed was the SARS-CoV-2 specificity of second-wave clones peaking on day 37.

The V gene's germline CDR1 is LNHNV and CDR2 YYDKDF (reference sequence). CDR3 length: 14 amino acids. Trimming took 1 base from V and 2 from J, leaving 7 bases between them. 5'RACE, which relied on constant-segment primers, yielded TCR alpha and TCR beta cDNA libraries carrying sample barcodes and UMIs. TCRdb reprocessed the 5' RACE reads via MiXCR and lists one record per CDR3 protein. Among approximately 560,000 distinct CDR3 sequences, 17% were seen once, and the ten largest hold approximately 8.1%. The chain joins TRBV15 to TRBJ2-3; no reliable D call. This clonotype was sampled from an adult woman who had mild COVID-19 (a few samples of this study predate the infection). Cell type and time point are not known. The source material was PBMCs or a T cell subset sorted from them (not recorded which). CDR3 bases: TGTGCCACCAGCAGAGTGCCCGACACAGATACGCAGTATTTT. Amino acid sequence: CATSRVPDTDTQYF. The full variable domain, its missing parts supplied by reference TRBV15 and TRBJ2-3, is DAMVIQNPRYQVTQFGKPVTLSCSQTLNHNVMYWYQQKSSQAPKLLFHYYDKDFNNEADTPDNFQSRRPNTSFCFLDIRSPGLGDTAMYLCATSRVPDTDTQYFGPGTRLTVL.